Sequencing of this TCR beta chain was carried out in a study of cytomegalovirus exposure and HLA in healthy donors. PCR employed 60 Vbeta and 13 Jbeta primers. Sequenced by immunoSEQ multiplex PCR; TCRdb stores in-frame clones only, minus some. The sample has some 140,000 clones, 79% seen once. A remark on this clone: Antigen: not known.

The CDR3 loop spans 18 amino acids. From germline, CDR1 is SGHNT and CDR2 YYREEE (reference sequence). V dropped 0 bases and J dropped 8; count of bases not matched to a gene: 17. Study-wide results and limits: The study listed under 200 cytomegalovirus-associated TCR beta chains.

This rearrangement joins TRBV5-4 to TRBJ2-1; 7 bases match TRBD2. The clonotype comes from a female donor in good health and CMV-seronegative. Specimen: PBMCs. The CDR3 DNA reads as TGTGCCAGCAGCTTGGACTGGGGAGGGCTAGACGTTAAGGATGAGCAGTTCTTC. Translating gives CASSLDWGGLDVKDEQFF. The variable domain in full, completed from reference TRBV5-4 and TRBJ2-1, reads ETGVTQSPTHLIKTRGQQVTLRCSSQSGHNTVSWYQQALGQGPQFIFQYYREEENGRGNFPPRFSGLQFPNYSSELNVNALELDDSALYLCASSLDWGGLDVKDEQFFGPGTRLTVL.